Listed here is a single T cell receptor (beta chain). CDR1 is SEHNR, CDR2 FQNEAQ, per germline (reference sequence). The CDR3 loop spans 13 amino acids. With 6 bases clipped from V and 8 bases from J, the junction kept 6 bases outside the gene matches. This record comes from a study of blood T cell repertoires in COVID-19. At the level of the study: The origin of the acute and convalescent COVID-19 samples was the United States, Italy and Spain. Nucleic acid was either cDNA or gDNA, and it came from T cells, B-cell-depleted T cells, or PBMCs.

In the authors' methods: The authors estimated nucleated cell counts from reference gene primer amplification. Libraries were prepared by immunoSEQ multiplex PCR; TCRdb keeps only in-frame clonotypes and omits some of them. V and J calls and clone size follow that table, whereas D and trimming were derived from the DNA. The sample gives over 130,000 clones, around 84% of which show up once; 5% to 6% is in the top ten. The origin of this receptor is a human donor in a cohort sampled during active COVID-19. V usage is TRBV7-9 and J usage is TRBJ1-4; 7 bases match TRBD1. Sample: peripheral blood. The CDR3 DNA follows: TGTGCCAGCAGTCGCCCGGACAGGGAAAAACTGTTTTTT. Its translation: CASSRPDREKLFF.